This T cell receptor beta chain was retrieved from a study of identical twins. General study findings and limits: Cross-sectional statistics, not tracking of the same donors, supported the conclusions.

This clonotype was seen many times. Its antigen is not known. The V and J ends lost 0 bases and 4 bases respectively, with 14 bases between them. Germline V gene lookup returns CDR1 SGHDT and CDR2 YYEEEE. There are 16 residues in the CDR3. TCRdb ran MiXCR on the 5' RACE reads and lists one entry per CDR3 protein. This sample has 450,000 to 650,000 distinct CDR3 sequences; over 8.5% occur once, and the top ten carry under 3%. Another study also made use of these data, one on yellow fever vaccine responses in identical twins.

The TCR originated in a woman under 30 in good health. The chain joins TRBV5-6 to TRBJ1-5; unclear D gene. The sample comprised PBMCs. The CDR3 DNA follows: TGTGCCAGCAGCTTGGACCGGCCCCGAGGGAATCAGCCCCAGCATTTT. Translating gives CASSLDRPRGNQPQHF. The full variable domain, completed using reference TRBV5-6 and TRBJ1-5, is DAGVTQSPTHLIKTRGQQVTLRCSPKSGHDTVSWYQQALGQGPQFIFQYYEEEERQRGNFPDRFSGHQFPNYSSELNVNALLLGDSALYLCASSLDRPRGNQPQHFGDGTRLSIL.